The next 6 T cell receptor beta chains were all read from a single sample in a study of cytomegalovirus exposure and HLA in healthy donors. This PCR relied on a set of 60 Vbeta primers and 13 Jbeta primers. Clones were sequenced by immunoSEQ multiplex PCR, and TCRdb holds only the in-frame ones, with some missing. The profile shows about 200,000 clones, 70% to 85% of them singletons. The sample comprised PBMCs. The receptors shown here come from a woman younger than 45 in good health and CMV-seropositive.

The chain uses TRBV7-2 and TRBJ1-4, with unresolved D. This CDR3 spans 15 amino acids. V was shortened by 5 bases and J by 8 bases, with 18 bases between the two germline ends. CDR1 is SGHTA, CDR2 FQGNSA, per germline. The CDR3 DNA is TGTGCCAGCAGCGTCAGCGCTGGGTCGGGAGAAAAACTGTTTTTT. Amino acids: CASSVSAGSGEKLFF.

The chain's CDR3 is CASSYLTTGGSTEAFF. The CDR3 DNA sequence: TGTGCCAGCAGTTACCTGACCACAGGGGGTAGCACTGAAGCTTTCTTT. This sequence joins TRBV6-5 and TRBJ1-1; 8 positions match TRBD1. Germline assignment: CDR1 MNHEY and CDR2 SVGAGI. CDR3 length: 16 amino acids. V gave up 2 bases and J gave up 4 bases; unmatched junction bases: 9.

This sequence joins TRBV28 and TRBJ2-7, with D possibly TRBD1 on 5 matching bases. V shed 3 bases and J shed 0 bases, with 9 bases lying between them. In germline, CDR1 is MDHEN, CDR2 SYDVKM. CDR3 length: 14 amino acids. CDR3 nucleotides: TGTGCCAGCAGTTTTCGGACACTCTCCTACGAGCAGTACTTC. This codes for CASSFRTLSYEQYF.

The V and J genes are TRBV7-9 and TRBJ2-6; D gene ambiguous. CDR3 length: 16 amino acids. Trimming removed 4 bases from V and 1 base from J, with 11 bases in between. CDR1 SEHNR and CDR2 FQNEAQ come from the germline V gene (reference sequence). The chain's CDR3 is CASSSRRESGANVLTF. The DNA of the CDR3 is TGTGCCAGCAGCTCCCGGAGAGAATCTGGGGCCAACGTCCTGACTTTC.

The CDR3 DNA is TGTGCCAGCGGGTCCGGGACAGGGGCGACGTGGGCTTTCTTT. Its translation is CASGSGTGATWAFF. This chain links TRBV27 with TRBJ1-1, with 10 positions matching TRBD1. The CDR3 is 14 amino acids. CDR1 and CDR2 from the germline V gene are MNHEY and SMNVEV (reference sequence). V lost 8 bases and J lost 11; bases outside the gene matches: 14.

This clone was seen more than once but under ten times. This chain uses TRBV5-1 with TRBJ2-7; 7 positions match TRBD1. The CDR3 runs 14 residues. Germline values: CDR1 SGHRS, CDR2 YFSETQ. V lost 0 bases to trimming and J lost 1 base; unmatched junction nucleotides: 1. The DNA for the CDR3 is TGCGCCAGCAGCTTGGGGGACAGATCCTACGAGCAGTACTTC. Its protein product is CASSLGDRSYEQYF.